This T cell receptor beta chain was documented in a study of T cell changes during pregnancy in multiple sclerosis. Some clones are missing from TCRdb's copy, which holds only in-frame ones; the method was immunoSEQ multiplex PCR. The top ten clones hold around 2.9% of a sample with 67,000 or so clones, 85% to 95% of them seen once. CDR3 length: 16 amino acids. Germline lookup yields CDR1 LGHNA and CDR2 YSLEER. Trimming took 0 bases from V and 3 from J, leaving 14 bases between them. The gene calls are TRBV4-3 and TRBJ1-1, with D perhaps TRBD1 (6 bases). The TCR originated in a female donor in good health, enrolled as a control in a pregnancy study. Sequenced here: CD8+ T cells from peripheral blood mononuclear cells, sampled in the third trimester of pregnancy. The CDR3 sequence is CASSQDRHRDDTEAFF. For the CDR3, the DNA is TGCGCCAGCAGCCAAGATCGTCACAGGGATGACACTGAAGCTTTCTTT.